The 26 T cell receptor beta chains presented below share a single source sample, sequenced in a study of blood T cell repertoires in COVID-19. Measured with immunoSEQ multiplex PCR; TCRdb has only the in-frame clones, and not every one. The sample has a few hundred thousand clones, about four fifths seen once. Sequenced input: peripheral blood. The receptor set was obtained from a woman in her sixties or seventies with acute or convalescent COVID-19.

This clone was counted once. CDR3 sequence: CASSPLSPGEGYTF. The CDR3 DNA reads as TGTGCCAGCTCACCCCTTTCTCCGGGAGAAGGCTACACCTTC. The chain joins TRBV18 to TRBJ1-2; no reliable D call. Germline CDR1 is KGHSH and CDR2 is LQKENI. CDR3 length: 14 amino acids. Trimming cost V 3 bases and J 8 bases, with 16 bases left between them.

The V call is TRBV9, the J call TRBJ1-2, with 9 bases matching TRBD1. The CDR3 loop spans 15 amino acids. J lost 3 bases, V lost 3 bases, and 6 bases had no gene match. CDR1 and CDR2 (germline): SGDLS, YYNGEE. The CDR3 sequence is CASSGGTGWDYGYTF. For the CDR3, the DNA is TGTGCCAGCAGCGGGGGGACAGGGTGGGACTATGGCTACACCTTC.

The DNA for the CDR3 is TGTGCCAGCAGCGTAGCTACAGCGGTGAACACCGGGGAGCTGTTTTTT. Its protein product is CASSVATAVNTGELFF. The chain has TRBV9 and TRBJ2-2; a possible D gene is TRBD2 (5 bases). V was shortened by 0 bases and J by 1 base, with 10 bases between the two germline ends. The germline V gene has CDR1 SGDLS and CDR2 YYNGEE. This CDR3 contains 16 residues.

The chain recombines TRBV3-1 (or the pseudogene TRBV3-2) with TRBJ1-2; D is undetermined. CDR3 length equals 13 residues. V shed 4 bases and J shed 9 bases, with 15 bases lying between them. Per the germline V gene, CDR1 is LGHDT and CDR2 is YNNKEL (reference sequence). CDR3 coding DNA: TGTGCCAGCAGCCCCGGGAACGCCGGTAGCTACACCTTC. This sequence encodes CASSPGNAGSYTF.

The chain joins TRBV5-6 to TRBJ1-2; D gene unclear. With 0 bases removed from V and 0 bases from J, the gap between germline ends came to 9 bases. Germline CDR1 is SGHDT and CDR2 is YYEEEE. CDR3 length equals 15 residues. This CDR3 reads CASSLVARSNYGYTF. DNA for the CDR3: TGTGCCAGCAGCTTGGTCGCCAGATCTAACTATGGCTACACCTTC.

The chain is built from TRBV6-4 and TRBJ2-1; 11 nucleotides align to TRBD2. This CDR3 region has 16 residues. Germline V gives CDR1 MRHNA, CDR2 SNTAGT. The ends lost 5 bases at V and 6 bases at J; junction bases unmatched: 9. In DNA, the CDR3 is TGTGCCAGCAGTATCTTAGCGGGGGGGCCAAGCAATGAGCAGTTCTTC. It specifies CASSILAGGPSNEQFF.

The CDR3 protein is CATSRDPNPNYGYTF. CDR3 coding DNA: TGTGCCACCAGCAGAGACCCCAATCCTAACTATGGCTACACCTTC. The chain links TRBV15 to TRBJ1-2; unclear D gene. Germline lookup yields CDR1 LNHNV and CDR2 YYDKDF (reference sequence). The CDR3 consists of 15 residues. V shed 0 bases and J shed 0 bases, with 8 bases lying between them.

This clone has a handful of counts. The CDR3 protein is CAWNPGEGSKTYEQYF. In DNA form, the CDR3 reads TGTGCCTGGAATCCGGGGGAGGGGAGCAAAACCTACGAGCAGTACTTC. The chain employs TRBV30 and TRBJ2-7; 7 nucleotides align to TRBD2. CDR3 length: 16 residues. CDR1 and CDR2 from the germline V gene are GTSNPN and SVGIG (reference sequence). The V gene end was trimmed by 4 bases and the J gene end by 2 bases; junction bases not matched to a gene: 14.

The J gene is TRBJ2-7, the V gene TRBV7-3, with 12 bases fitting TRBD1. Germline lookup yields CDR1 SGHTA and CDR2 FQGTGA. This CDR3 spans 17 amino acids. The V segment lost 3 bases and the J segment 6 bases; nucleotides outside the gene matches: 12. For the CDR3, the DNA is TGTGCCAGCAGCTTGACCGCTTCCGGGACAGGGGGCAGCGAGCAGTACTTC. This sequence encodes CASSLTASGTGGSEQYF.

The rearrangement joins TRBV11-2 to TRBJ2-2; D is possibly TRBD2 (6 bases). Germline V lookup: CDR1 SGHAT, CDR2 FQNNGV. The length of the CDR3 is 14 residues. V shed 1 base and J shed 6 bases, with 9 bases lying between them. For the CDR3, the DNA is TGTGCCAGCAGCTTAGTGCCGGGGGCCGGGGAGCTGTTTTTT. Translated, it gives CASSLVPGAGELFF. The variable domain in full, with the rest retrieved from reference TRBV11-2 and TRBJ2-2, is EAGVAQSPRYKIIEKRQSVAFWCNPISGHATLYWYQQILGQGPKLLIQFQNNGVVDDSQLPKDRFSAERLKGVDSTLKIQPAKLEDSAVYLCASSLVPGAGELFFGEGSRLTVL.

This clone was picked up a small number of times. This sequence joins TRBV2 and TRBJ2-1; 8 bases agree with TRBD2. CDR3 length: 13 amino acids. Germline V gene data show CDR1 as SNHLY and CDR2 as FYNNEI. V lost 7 bases and J lost 9; bases outside the gene matches: 8. The DNA of the CDR3 is TGTGCCAGCACTCCGGGGGGGCTGGTTGAGCAGTTCTTC. Translation: CASTPGGLVEQFF.

J is TRBJ2-1 and V is TRBV4-2, with 8 bases fitting TRBD2. The CDR3 is made up of 14 amino acids. J gave up 10 bases and V 0 bases, and 5 bases lay outside the gene matches. CDR1 and CDR2 (germline): LGHNA, YNFKEQ. This CDR3 is CASSQDGGADEQFF. The DNA of the CDR3 is TGTGCCAGCAGCCAAGACGGGGGGGCAGACGAGCAGTTCTTC.

This clone has a single count. This chain joins TRBV19 and TRBJ1-1, with 7 bases lining up with TRBD1. This CDR3 is built from 13 residues. V lost 6 bases and J lost 1; bases outside the gene matches: 2. CDR1 and CDR2 (germline): LNHDA, SQIVND (reference sequence). The CDR3 loop reads CASRTGWNTEAFF. Here the CDR3 DNA reads TGTGCCAGTAGGACAGGGTGGAACACTGAAGCTTTCTTT.

The chain recombines TRBV18 with TRBJ1-1, with D perhaps TRBD1 (6 bases). This CDR3 has 14 amino acids. V dropped 4 bases and J dropped 10 bases, with 19 bases sitting between them. Germline V gene data show CDR1 as KGHSH and CDR2 as LQKENI. The CDR3 DNA follows: TGTGCCAGCTCACTTTCCGTCGGGGGGCTAGGAGCTTTCTTT. It specifies CASSLSVGGLGAFF.

The V and J genes are TRBV9 and TRBJ2-7, with 9 nucleotides matching TRBD1. The CDR3 length is 14 residues. V lost 2 bases, J lost 5 bases, and 5 bases stayed unmatched. From germline, CDR1 is SGDLS and CDR2 YYNGEE. CDR3 sequence (DNA): TGTGCCAGCAGCGTCCGGGACAGGGCCCACGAGCAGTACTTC. This gives the protein CASSVRDRAHEQYF.

This clone was seen only once. V and J are TRBV5-1 and TRBJ2-2; the match to TRBD2 covers 8 bases. Trimming at V came to 4 bases and at J to 4 bases, leaving 9 bases not matched to a gene. Germline values: CDR1 SGHRS, CDR2 YFSETQ. The CDR3 extends over 16 amino acids. This chain's CDR3 is CASSGRLARSTGELFF. The CDR3, as DNA: TGCGCCAGCAGCGGACGACTAGCGAGATCCACCGGGGAGCTGTTTTTT.

The chain has TRBV19 and TRBJ1-3; no clear D gene. Per germline, CDR1 LNHDA and CDR2 SQIVND (reference sequence). With 9 bases removed from V and 2 bases from J, the gap between germline ends came to 2 bases. This CDR3 comprises 10 residues. The CDR3 is CASAGNTIYF. As DNA, the CDR3 is TGTGCCAGCGCTGGAAACACCATATATTTT. The complete variable domain, with remaining parts taken from reference TRBV19 and TRBJ1-3, reads DGGITQSPKYLFRKEGQNVTLSCEQNLNHDAMYWYRQDPGQGLRLIYYSQIVNDFQKGDIAEGYSVSREKKESFPLTVTSAQKNPTAFYLCASAGNTIYFGEGSWLTVV.

The chain carries TRBV18 and TRBJ1-6; 7 positions agree with TRBD1. The V and J ends lost 8 bases and 7 bases, in that order; junction bases with no gene match: 5. CDR1 and CDR2 (germline): KGHSH, LQKENI. The CDR3 length is 13 residues. The DNA of the CDR3 is TGTGCCAGCACGACAGGGAACAATTCACCCCTCCACTTT. Translation gives CASTTGNNSPLHF.

J is TRBJ1-2 and V is TRBV30, with 9 bases that match TRBD1. In germline, CDR1 is GTSNPN, CDR2 SVGIG (reference sequence). The ends lost 5 bases at V and 4 bases at J; junction bases unmatched: 11. The CDR3 covers 15 residues. The CDR3 sequence: CAWADRGVRSYGYTF. The CDR3 DNA reads as TGTGCCTGGGCGGACAGGGGAGTTCGCAGCTATGGCTACACCTTC.

CDR3 in DNA: TGTGCCAGCAGTTACGAGCTAGCGGGGGGAGAGACCCAGTACTTC. Amino acids: CASSYELAGGETQYF. The gene calls are TRBV6-5 and TRBJ2-5; the match to TRBD2 covers 11 bases. V was pared by 2 bases and J by 4 bases, with 3 bases of the junction left unmatched. Germline CDR1 is MNHEY and CDR2 is SVGAGI. The CDR3 loop spans 15 amino acids.

V gene TRBV5-6 combines with J gene TRBJ1-2; the D gene is possibly TRBD1 (5 bases). Trimming left V 0 bases short and J 8 bases short, with 11 bases between. CDR3 length equals 13 residues. The germline CDR1 and CDR2 sequences are SGHDT and YYEEEE. CDR3: CASSLAGGSGYTF. CDR3 bases: TGTGCCAGCAGCTTGGCGGGGGGGAGCGGCTACACCTTC. Complete variable domain (other parts from reference TRBV5-6 and TRBJ1-2): DAGVTQSPTHLIKTRGQQVTLRCSPKSGHDTVSWYQQALGQGPQFIFQYYEEEERQRGNFPDRFSGHQFPNYSSELNVNALLLGDSALYLCASSLAGGSGYTFGSGTRLTVV.

This chain connects TRBV7-9 to TRBJ1-2; TRBD1 might be the D (5 bases). Germline-derived CDR1 and CDR2 are SEHNR and FQNEAQ (reference sequence). V was trimmed by 7 bases and J by 2 bases, leaving 11 bases between them. The CDR3 loop spans 13 amino acids. The CDR3 sequence: CASMTVSNYGYTF. In DNA, the CDR3 is TGTGCCAGCATGACAGTCTCCAACTATGGCTACACCTTC.

The CDR3 DNA is TGTGCCAGCAGCTTGTCCGGGATTCCCGGGGAGCTGTTTTTT. Protein: CASSLSGIPGELFF. V usage is TRBV7-2 and J usage is TRBJ2-2; possible D gene TRBD2, 5 bases. Looked up from germline, CDR1 is SGHTA and CDR2 is FQGNSA. V lost 3 bases and J lost 6, with 11 bases in between. CDR3 length: 14 residues.

The table lists this clone with a few counts. J is TRBJ1-1 and V is TRBV15; D is unclear. The V and J ends lost 9 bases and 5 bases respectively, with 13 bases between them. The length of the CDR3 is 12 residues. CDR1 and CDR2 (germline): LNHNV, YYDKDF (reference sequence). CDR3 DNA: TGTGCCACAAGTGCTACCAAAACTGAAGCTTTCTTT. Translating gives CATSATKTEAFF.

The rearrangement joins TRBV7-9 to TRBJ2-5, with TRBD1 as a possible D gene (6 bases). CDR1 is SEHNR and CDR2 is FQNEAQ in the germline V gene (reference sequence). With 5 bases removed from V and 4 bases from J, the gap between germline ends came to 14 bases. This CDR3 contains 14 residues. The CDR3 region has the DNA TGTGCCAGCAGCACAACCACAGGGTTAGAGACCCAGTACTTC. Amino acids: CASSTTTGLETQYF.

The rearrangement uses TRBV7-3 and TRBJ2-1, with TRBD1 matching 11 bases. The ends lost 5 bases at V and 7 bases at J; junction bases unmatched: 4. The CDR3 runs to 14 residues. The germline gives CDR1 SGHTA, CDR2 FQGTGA. For the CDR3, the DNA is TGTGCCAGCAGCCCCGGGACAGGGGGAAATGAGCAGTTCTTC. Residues: CASSPGTGGNEQFF.